Below, 13 T cell receptor beta chains from the same sample are listed, as sequenced in a study of T cell responses to AZD1222 COVID-19 vaccine. Sequencing used immunoSEQ multiplex PCR; TCRdb keeps in-frame clones, though not all of them. The sample gives over 110,000 clones, about 92% of which show up once; 12% is in the top ten. Specimen: peripheral blood, collected after recovery from COVID-19. Every receptor here comes from an adult who had recovered from COVID-19.

The gene calls are TRBV4-1 and TRBJ2-7; TRBD1 is a possible D gene (5 bases). Germline CDR1 MGHRA, CDR2 YSYEKL. The CDR3 is 14 amino acids. V lost 4 bases, J lost 2 bases, and 12 bases lay in between. CDR3 protein: CASSRTSTAYEQYF. The CDR3 nucleotides are TGCGCCAGCAGCCGCACATCGACAGCCTACGAGCAGTACTTC.

The chain employs TRBV9 and TRBJ2-5, with 16 bases identical to TRBD2. There are 19 residues in the CDR3. Looked up from germline, CDR1 is SGDLS and CDR2 is YYNGEE. After removal of 3 bases from V and 2 bases from J, the junction contained 10 bases not matched to a gene. The CDR3 loop is CASSEGGWGLAGGQETQYF. CDR3 in DNA: TGTGCCAGCAGCGAAGGCGGGTGGGGACTAGCGGGAGGGCAAGAGACCCAGTACTTC.

The rearrangement uses TRBV19 and TRBJ2-2, with D perhaps matching TRBD1 or TRBD2 (5 bases each). Germline loops: CDR1 LNHDA, CDR2 SQIVND (reference sequence). The CDR3 runs 14 residues. Trimming took off 11 bases at V and 1 base at J, with 14 bases between the two ends. In DNA, the CDR3 is TGTGCCGCAGGGCGAGGGCAGAACACCGGGGAGCTGTTTTTT. This sequence encodes CAAGRGQNTGELFF. Complete variable domain (other parts from reference TRBV19 and TRBJ2-2): DGGITQSPKYLFRKEGQNVTLSCEQNLNHDAMYWYRQDPGQGLRLIYYSQIVNDFQKGDIAEGYSVSREKKESFPLTVTSAQKNPTAFYLCAAGRGQNTGELFFGEGSRLTVL.

This chain connects TRBV30 to TRBJ1-5; 7 bases are a match to TRBD1. Germline CDR1 GTSNPN, CDR2 SVGIG (reference sequence). The CDR3 is made up of 14 amino acids. The J segment lost 2 bases and the V segment lost 4 bases, leaving 5 bases of the junction unmatched. For the CDR3, the DNA is TGTGCCTGGAATCGGCAGGGGGGCAATCAGCCCCAGCATTTT. This sequence encodes CAWNRQGGNQPQHF.

This clone showed up just a few times. The J gene is TRBJ2-1, the V gene TRBV5-6; D possibly corresponds to TRBD1 (6 bases). The CDR3 loop spans 15 amino acids. V was trimmed by 1 base and J by 5 bases, leaving 13 bases between them. Germline values: CDR1 SGHDT, CDR2 YYEEEE. The CDR3 DNA is TGTGCCAGCAGCTTGCGACAGGAGAGTGACAATGAGCAGTTCTTC. This translates into CASSLRQESDNEQFF.

This rearrangement joins TRBV3-1 (or the pseudogene TRBV3-2) to TRBJ1-2; maybe TRBD1 (6 bases). The V gene lost 2 bases and the J gene lost 2 bases, with 6 bases spanning the gap. The germline CDR1 and CDR2 sequences are LGHDT and YNNKEL (reference sequence). This CDR3 region has 13 residues. Here the CDR3 reads CASSQTGNYGYTF. The CDR3 region has the DNA TGTGCCAGCAGCCAAACAGGGAACTATGGCTACACCTTC.

The genes are TRBV28 and TRBJ2-7; tentative D call: TRBD1 (5 bases). With 7 bases removed from V and 4 bases from J, the gap between germline ends came to 20 bases. From germline, CDR1 is MDHEN and CDR2 SYDVKM. The CDR3 is 15 amino acids. DNA for the CDR3: TGTGCCAGCACATCAGCGTCCAAGGGGATATACGAGCAGTACTTC. Encoded protein: CASTSASKGIYEQYF.

The chain employs TRBV23-1 and TRBJ1-2; 10 bases match TRBD1. TRBV23-1 is an ORF, and what it does is uncertain. This CDR3 has 14 residues. The J segment lost 1 base and the V segment lost 10 bases, leaving 6 bases of the junction unmatched. CDR3: CAITGQGYNYGYTF. The CDR3 region has the DNA TGCGCCATCACGGGACAGGGGTATAACTATGGCTACACCTTC.

The chain employs TRBV6-5 and TRBJ1-5; TRBD1 might be the D (6 bases). Germline V gene data show CDR1 as MNHEY and CDR2 as SVGAGI. CDR3 length equals 13 residues. The germline V and J ends were trimmed by 6 bases and 7 bases, with 13 bases remaining between them. CDR3 in amino acids: CASRQGVGQPQHF. DNA of the CDR3: TGTGCCAGCAGACAGGGTGTAGGGCAGCCCCAGCATTTT.

V is TRBV29-1 and J is TRBJ1-1, with D possibly matching TRBD1 (5 bases). Trimming removed 7 bases at V and 1 base at J, with 10 bases between. The germline CDR1 and CDR2 sequences are SQVTM and ANQGSEA. The CDR3 totals 12 residues. In DNA form, the CDR3 reads TGCAGCGCGGGACCCACGAACACTGAAGCTTTCTTT. Encoded protein: CSAGPTNTEAFF.

This chain links TRBV2 with TRBJ1-6; D is unresolved. The CDR3 sequence is 11 residues long. From germline, CDR1 is SNHLY and CDR2 FYNNEI. The V gene lost 3 bases and the J gene lost 10 bases, with 4 bases spanning the gap. For the CDR3, the DNA is TGTGCCAGCAGTGAGGGATCACCCCTCCACTTT. Translation: CASSEGSPLHF.

This chain uses TRBV19 with TRBJ2-1; 9 bases line up with TRBD2. Germline trimming cut 4 bases from V and 6 bases from J; bases unmatched to any gene: 7. This CDR3 comprises 15 residues. The germline CDR1 and CDR2 sequences are LNHDA and SQIVND (reference sequence). The CDR3 DNA reads TGTGCCAGTAGTAAAAGCGGGAGGTCGGGCAATGAGCAGTTCTTC. This translates into CASSKSGRSGNEQFF.

The chain combines TRBV7-8 with TRBJ1-5; TRBD1 might be the D (5 bases). The germline V gene has CDR1 SGHVS and CDR2 FQNEAQ. V gave up 6 bases and J gave up 4 bases, with 22 bases separating them. This CDR3 is built from 17 residues. Here the CDR3 DNA reads TGTGCCAGCAGTCCTCGGGGACGACCCGACGGGAATCAGCCCCAGCATTTT. Translated: CASSPRGRPDGNQPQHF.